One and the same sample provided the 6 T cell receptor beta chains below, sequenced in a study of blood T cell repertoires in COVID-19. Produced via immunoSEQ multiplex PCR; TCRdb's table is partial and in-frame only. Seen here are some 51,000 clones, roughly nine tenths observed once, and the top ten hold 6.2%. The sequencing sample was made of peripheral blood. Receptor source: a man aged 35-49 years with acute or convalescent COVID-19.

The DNA for the CDR3 is TGTGCCAGTACCCTACCTAGCGGGAGGAGCACCGGGGAGCTGTTTTTT. Amino acids: CASTLPSGRSTGELFF. This chain connects TRBV19 to TRBJ2-2; 11 bases line up with TRBD2. The germline CDR1 and CDR2 sequences are LNHDA and SQIVND (reference sequence). The junction had 8 bases not matched to a gene; V was cut back by 7 bases and J by 4 bases. The CDR3 consists of 16 residues.

This clone was picked up one time. V is TRBV7-2 and J is TRBJ2-3, with 9 bases fitting TRBD2. V dropped 1 base and J dropped 0; count of bases not matched to a gene: 5. The CDR3 extends over 17 amino acids. Looked up from germline, CDR1 is SGHTA and CDR2 is FQGNSA. This chain's CDR3 is CASSLVSSGMSTDTQYF. The CDR3, as DNA: TGTGCCAGCAGCTTAGTGTCTAGCGGGATGAGCACAGATACGCAGTATTTT.

The chain recombines TRBV14 with TRBJ1-4; no reliable D call. The CDR3 covers 15 residues. Germline loops: CDR1 SGHDN, CDR2 FVKESK. Trimming left V 6 bases short and J 0 bases short, with 11 bases between. The CDR3 loop is CASSLTHATNEKLFF. The CDR3 region has the DNA TGTGCCAGCAGTCTAACCCATGCAACTAATGAAAAACTGTTTTTT.

This chain joins TRBV4-3 and TRBJ2-5; D unresolved. V was cut by 4 bases and J by 1 base, with 10 bases left in between. The germline CDR1 and CDR2 sequences are LGHNA and YSLEER. The CDR3 has 14 residues. As DNA, the CDR3 is TGCGCCAGCAGCCTCGTTGGGCTCCAAGAGACCCAGTACTTC. Translation gives CASSLVGLQETQYF.

V is TRBV6-5 and J is TRBJ2-1; maybe TRBD2 (6 bases). CDR3 length equals 14 residues. Trimming took 3 bases from V and 6 from J, leaving 12 bases between them. Germline assignment: CDR1 MNHEY and CDR2 SVGAGI. CDR3 in DNA: TGTGCCAGCAGTTATGCGGGAACCCTCAATGAGCAGTTCTTC. This encodes CASSYAGTLNEQFF.

This rearrangement joins TRBV24-1 to TRBJ2-5; TRBD1 matches at 8 bases. The germline CDR1 and CDR2 sequences are KGHDR and SFDVKD. Germline trimming cut 4 bases from V and 0 bases from J; bases unmatched to any gene: 3. This CDR3 region has 15 residues. CDR3 nucleotide sequence: TGTGCCACCAGTGACACGGACAGGGACCAAGAGACCCAGTACTTC. This translates into CATSDTDRDQETQYF.